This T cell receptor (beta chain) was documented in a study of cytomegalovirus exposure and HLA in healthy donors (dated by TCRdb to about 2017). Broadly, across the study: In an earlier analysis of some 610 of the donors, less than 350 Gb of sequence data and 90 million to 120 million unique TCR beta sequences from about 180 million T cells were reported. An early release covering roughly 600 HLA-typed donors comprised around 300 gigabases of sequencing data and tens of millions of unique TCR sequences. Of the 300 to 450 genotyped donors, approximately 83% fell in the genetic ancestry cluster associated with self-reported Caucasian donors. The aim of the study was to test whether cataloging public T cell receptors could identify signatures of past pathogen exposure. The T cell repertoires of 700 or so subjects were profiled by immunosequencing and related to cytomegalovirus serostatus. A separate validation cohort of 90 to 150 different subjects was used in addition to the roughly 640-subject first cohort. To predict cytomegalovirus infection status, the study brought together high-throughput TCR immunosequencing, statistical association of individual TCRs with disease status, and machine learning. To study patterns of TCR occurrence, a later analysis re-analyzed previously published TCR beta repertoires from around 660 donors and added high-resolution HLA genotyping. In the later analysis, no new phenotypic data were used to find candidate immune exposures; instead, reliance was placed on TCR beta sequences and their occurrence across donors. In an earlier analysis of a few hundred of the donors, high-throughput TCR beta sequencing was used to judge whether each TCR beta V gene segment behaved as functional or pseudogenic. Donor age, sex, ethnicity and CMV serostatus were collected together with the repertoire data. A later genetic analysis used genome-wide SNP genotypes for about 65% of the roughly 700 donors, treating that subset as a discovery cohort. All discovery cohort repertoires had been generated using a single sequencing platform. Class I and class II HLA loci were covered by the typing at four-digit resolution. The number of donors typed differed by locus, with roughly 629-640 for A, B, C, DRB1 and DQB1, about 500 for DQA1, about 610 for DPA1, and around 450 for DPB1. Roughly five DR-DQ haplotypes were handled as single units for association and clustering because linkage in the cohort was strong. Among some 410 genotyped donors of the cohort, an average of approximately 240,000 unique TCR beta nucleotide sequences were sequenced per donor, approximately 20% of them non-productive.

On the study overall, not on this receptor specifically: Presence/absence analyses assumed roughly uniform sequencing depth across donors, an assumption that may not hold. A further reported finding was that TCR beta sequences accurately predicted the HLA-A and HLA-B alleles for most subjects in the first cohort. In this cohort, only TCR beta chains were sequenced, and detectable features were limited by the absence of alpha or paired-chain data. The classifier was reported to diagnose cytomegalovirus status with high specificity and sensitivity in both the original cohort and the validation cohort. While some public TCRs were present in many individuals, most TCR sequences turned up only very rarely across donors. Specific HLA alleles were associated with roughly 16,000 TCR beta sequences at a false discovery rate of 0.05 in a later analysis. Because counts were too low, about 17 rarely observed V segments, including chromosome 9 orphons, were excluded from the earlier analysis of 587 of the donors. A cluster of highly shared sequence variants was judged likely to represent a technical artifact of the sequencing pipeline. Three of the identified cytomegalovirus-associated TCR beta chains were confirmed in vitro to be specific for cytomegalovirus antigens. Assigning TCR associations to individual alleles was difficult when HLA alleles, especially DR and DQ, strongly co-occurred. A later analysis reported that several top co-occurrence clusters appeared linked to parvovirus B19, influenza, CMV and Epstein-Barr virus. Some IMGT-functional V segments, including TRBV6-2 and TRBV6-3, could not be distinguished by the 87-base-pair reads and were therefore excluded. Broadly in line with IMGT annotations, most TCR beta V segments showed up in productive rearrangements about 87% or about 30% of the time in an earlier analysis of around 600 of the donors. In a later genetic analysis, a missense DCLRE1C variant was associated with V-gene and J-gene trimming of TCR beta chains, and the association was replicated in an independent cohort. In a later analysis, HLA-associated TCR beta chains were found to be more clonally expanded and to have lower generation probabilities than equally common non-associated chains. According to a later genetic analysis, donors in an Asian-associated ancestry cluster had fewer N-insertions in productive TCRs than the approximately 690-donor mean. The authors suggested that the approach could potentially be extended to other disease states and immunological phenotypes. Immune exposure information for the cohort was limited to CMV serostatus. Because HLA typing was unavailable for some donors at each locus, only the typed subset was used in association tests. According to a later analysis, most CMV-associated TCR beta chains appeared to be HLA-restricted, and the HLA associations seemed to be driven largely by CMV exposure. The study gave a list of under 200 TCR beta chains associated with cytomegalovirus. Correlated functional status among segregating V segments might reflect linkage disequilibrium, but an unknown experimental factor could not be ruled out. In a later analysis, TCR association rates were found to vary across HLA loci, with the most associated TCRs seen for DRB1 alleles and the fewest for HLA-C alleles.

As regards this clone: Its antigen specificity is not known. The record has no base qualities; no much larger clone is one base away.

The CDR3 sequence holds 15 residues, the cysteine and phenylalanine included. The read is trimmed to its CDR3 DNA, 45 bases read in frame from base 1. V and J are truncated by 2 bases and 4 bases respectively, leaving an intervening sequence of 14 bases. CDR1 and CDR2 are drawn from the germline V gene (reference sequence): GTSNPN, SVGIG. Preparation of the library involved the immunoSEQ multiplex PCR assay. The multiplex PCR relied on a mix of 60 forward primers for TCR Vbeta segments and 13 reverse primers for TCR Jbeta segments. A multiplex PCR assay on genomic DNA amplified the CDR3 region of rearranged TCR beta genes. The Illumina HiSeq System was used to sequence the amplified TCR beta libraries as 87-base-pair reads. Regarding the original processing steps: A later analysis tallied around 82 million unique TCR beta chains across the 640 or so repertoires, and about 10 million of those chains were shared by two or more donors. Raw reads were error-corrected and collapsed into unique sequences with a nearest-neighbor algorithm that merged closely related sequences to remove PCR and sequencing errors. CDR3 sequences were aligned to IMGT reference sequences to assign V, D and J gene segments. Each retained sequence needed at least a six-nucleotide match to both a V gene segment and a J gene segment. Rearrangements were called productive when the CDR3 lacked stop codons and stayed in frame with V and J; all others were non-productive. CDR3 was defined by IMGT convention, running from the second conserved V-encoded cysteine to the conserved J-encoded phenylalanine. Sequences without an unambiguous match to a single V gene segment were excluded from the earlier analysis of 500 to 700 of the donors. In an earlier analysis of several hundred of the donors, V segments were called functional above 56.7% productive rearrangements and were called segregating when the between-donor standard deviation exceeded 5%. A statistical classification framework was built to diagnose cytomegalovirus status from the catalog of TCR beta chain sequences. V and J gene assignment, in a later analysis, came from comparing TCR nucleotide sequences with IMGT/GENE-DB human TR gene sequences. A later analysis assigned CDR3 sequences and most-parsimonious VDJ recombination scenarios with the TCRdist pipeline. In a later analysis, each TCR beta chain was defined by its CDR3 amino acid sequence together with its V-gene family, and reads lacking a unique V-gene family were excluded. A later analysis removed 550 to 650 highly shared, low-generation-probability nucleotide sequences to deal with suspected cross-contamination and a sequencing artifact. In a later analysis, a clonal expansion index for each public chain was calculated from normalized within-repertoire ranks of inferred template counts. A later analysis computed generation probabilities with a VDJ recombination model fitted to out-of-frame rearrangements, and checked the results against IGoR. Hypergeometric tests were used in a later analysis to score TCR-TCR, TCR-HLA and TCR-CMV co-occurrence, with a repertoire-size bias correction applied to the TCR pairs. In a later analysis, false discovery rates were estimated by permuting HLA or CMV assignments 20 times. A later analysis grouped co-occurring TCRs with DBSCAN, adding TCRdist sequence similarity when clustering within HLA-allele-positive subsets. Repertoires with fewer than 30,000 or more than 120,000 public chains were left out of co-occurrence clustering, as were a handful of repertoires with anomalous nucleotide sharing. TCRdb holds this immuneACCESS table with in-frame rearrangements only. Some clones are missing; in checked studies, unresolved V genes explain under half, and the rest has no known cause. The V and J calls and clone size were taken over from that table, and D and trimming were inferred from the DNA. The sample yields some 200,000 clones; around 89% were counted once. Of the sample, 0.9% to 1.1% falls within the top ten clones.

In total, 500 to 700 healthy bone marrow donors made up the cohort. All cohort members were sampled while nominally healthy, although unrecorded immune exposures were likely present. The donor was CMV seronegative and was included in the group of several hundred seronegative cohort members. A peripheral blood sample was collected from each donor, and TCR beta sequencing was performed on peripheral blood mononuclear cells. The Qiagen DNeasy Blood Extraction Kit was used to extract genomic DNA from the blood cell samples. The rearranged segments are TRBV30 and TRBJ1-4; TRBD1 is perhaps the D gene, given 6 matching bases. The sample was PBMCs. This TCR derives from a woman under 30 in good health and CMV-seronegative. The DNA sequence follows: TGTGCCTGGAGTCAGGGTAGGGGGTTTAATGAAAAACTGTTTTTT. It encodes CAWSQGRGFNEKLFF.